This T cell receptor beta chain originates from a study of T cell responses to AZD1222 COVID-19 vaccine (dated by TCRdb to the early 2020s). With respect to the entire study: A total of approximately 240 trial participants underwent TCR sequencing, of whom about 210 had received two doses of AZD1222 and 26 had received two doses of the MenACWY control vaccine. Trial participants were enrolled by age into subgroups of 18-55, 56-69 and 70-plus years, and around 140, 26 and 57 TCR-sequenced participants, respectively, were included in these subgroups. What the study reported, not specific to this receptor: Nearly half of unique spike-specific TCRs reportedly recognized epitopes outside regions mutated in the B.1.351 and B.1.1.7 variants. In the small 56-69-year group, the increase in depth fell short of significance, most likely because of low power. No day 14 peak-response samples were available, so repertoires were characterized only after the peak T cell response. The whole spike protein was spanned by vaccine-associated CD4 TCRs, and dominant responses were seen in regions 160-218 and 743-854. Most participants were white British and females outnumbered males, and the authors suggested that clonal diversity may have been underestimated. Conclusions about previously exposed vaccinees were limited because only a handful of AZD1222 recipients were SARS-CoV-2 seropositive at baseline. Spike-specific TCR breadth and depth rose significantly after two AZD1222 doses compared with day 0 and with MenACWY recipients.

The time point label for this specimen denotes: about 28 days (+/-7) after the second vaccine dose. AZD1222 recipients given second doses at about 4 weeks or at about 12 weeks were pooled, since spike-specific TCR depth and breadth were not found to differ between the two schedules. The vaccinee samples were drawn from two UK trials, COV001 and COV002, one of which was a single-blind randomized controlled phase 2/3 trial testing AZD1222 (ChAdOx1 nCoV-19) in healthy adults. Trial participant PBMC samples were collected at day 0 and day 28 after the second dose for TCRbeta chain sequencing. The CDR3 regions of human TCRbeta chains were subjected to immunosequencing. Processing in the source paper ran as follows. TCRs in the repertoires were compared against a reference library of SARS-CoV-2-specific TCRs that had been generated with the MIRA antigen-specificity platform. Breadth meant the fraction of unique TCRs that were SARS-CoV-2-associated, whereas depth meant the fraction of total T cells that were SARS-CoV-2-associated. Using the MIRA data, each spike-specific TCR was mapped to the spike region that the TCR reacts to and placed in a CD4 or CD8 class. Log10-transformed breadth and depth values were compared by one-way ANOVA with Sidak's multiple comparisons tests. The source is immuneACCESS, and TCRdb retained only in-frame sequences with V and J called. Part of the clones is not carried over; for the studies checked, unresolved V genes explain less than half of this, and the remainder is unexplained. The DNA was the basis for D and trimming; V, J and clone size are from that table. Here the sample has 100,000 to 150,000 clones; roughly 88% occur a single time. Approximately 26% of the sample is in the top ten clones.

CDR1 and CDR2 (LGHDT, YNNKEL) derive from the germline V gene (reference sequence). The CDR3 contains 12 residues, cysteine and phenylalanine counted. The kept DNA is CDR3 alone, 36 bases in frame from the first base. Trimming takes 0 bases from V and 13 bases from J, and the germline ends sit 7 bases apart. Remarks on this clone: Its recognized antigen is unknown. No per-base quality is available; no much larger clone lies one base away.

The receptor was isolated from an adult who received the AZD1222 COVID-19 vaccine. The chain links TRBV3-1 (or the pseudogene TRBV3-2) with TRBJ1-6, with the D gene uncertain. This sample comprised peripheral blood, obtained 28 days after the second AZD1222 dose. The CDR3 corresponds to CASSQDERPLHF. The nucleotides are TGTGCCAGCAGCCAAGACGAGAGGCCCCTCCACTTT.